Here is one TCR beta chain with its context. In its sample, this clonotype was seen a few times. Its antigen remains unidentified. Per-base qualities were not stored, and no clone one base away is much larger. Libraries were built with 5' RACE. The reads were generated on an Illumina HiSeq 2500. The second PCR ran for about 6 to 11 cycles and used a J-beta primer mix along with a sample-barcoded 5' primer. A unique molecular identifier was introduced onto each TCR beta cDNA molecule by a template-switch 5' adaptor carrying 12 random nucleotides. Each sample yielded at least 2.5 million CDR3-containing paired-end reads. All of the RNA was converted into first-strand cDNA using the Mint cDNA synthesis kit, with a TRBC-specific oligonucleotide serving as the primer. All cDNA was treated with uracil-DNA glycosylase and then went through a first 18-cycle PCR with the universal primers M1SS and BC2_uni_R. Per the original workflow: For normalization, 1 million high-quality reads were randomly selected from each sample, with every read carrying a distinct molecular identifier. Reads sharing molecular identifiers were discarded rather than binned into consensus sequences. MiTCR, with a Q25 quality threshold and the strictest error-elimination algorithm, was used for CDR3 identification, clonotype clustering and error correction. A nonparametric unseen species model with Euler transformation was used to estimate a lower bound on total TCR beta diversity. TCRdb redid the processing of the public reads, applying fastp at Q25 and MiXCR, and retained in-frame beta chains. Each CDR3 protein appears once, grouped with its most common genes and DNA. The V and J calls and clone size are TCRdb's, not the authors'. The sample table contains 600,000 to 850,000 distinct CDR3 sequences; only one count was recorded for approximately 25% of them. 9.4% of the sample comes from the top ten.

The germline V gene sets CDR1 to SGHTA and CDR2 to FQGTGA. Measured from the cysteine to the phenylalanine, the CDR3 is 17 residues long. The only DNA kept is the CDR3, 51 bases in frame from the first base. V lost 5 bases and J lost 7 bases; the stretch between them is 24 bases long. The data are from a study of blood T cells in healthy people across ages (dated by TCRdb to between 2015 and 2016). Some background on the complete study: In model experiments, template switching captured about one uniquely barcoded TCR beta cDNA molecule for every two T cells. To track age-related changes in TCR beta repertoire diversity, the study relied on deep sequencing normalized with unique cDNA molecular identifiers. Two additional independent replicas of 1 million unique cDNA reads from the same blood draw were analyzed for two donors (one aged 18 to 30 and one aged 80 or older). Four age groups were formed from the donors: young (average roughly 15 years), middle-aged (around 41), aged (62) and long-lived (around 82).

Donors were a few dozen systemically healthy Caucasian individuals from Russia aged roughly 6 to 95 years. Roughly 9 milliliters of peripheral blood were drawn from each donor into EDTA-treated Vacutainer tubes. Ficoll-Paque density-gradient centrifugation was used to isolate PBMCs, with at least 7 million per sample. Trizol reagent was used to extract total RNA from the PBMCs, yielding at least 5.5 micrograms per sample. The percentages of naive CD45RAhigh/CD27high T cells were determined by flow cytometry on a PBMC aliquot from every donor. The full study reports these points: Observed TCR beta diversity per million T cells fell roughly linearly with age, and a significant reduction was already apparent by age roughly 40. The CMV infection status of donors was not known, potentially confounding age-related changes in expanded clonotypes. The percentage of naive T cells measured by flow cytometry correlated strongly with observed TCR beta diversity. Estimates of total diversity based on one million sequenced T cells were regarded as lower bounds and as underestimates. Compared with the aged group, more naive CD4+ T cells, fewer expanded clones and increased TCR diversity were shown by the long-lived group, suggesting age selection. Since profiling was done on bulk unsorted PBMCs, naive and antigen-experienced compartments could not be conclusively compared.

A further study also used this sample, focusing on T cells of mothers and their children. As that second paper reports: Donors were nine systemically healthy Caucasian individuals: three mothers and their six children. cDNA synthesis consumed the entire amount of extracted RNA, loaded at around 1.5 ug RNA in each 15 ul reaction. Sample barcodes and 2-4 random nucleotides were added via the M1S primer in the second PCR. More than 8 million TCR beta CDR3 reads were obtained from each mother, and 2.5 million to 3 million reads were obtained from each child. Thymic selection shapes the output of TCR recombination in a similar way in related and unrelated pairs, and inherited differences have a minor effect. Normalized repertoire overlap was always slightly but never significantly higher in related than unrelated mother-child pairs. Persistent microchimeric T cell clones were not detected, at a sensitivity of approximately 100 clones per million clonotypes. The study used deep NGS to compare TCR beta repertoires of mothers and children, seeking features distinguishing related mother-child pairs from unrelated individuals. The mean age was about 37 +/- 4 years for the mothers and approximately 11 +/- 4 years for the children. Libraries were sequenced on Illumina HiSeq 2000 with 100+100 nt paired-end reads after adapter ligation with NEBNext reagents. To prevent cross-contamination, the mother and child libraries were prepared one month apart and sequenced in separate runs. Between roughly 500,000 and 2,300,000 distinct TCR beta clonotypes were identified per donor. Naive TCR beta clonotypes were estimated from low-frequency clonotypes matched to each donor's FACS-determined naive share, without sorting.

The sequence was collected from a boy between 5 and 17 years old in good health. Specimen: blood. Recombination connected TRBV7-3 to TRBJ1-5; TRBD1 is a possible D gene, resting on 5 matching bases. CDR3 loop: CASSPREIGRGDQPQHF. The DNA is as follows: TGTGCCAGCAGCCCAAGGGAGATCGGGAGGGGTGACCAGCCCCAGCATTTT.